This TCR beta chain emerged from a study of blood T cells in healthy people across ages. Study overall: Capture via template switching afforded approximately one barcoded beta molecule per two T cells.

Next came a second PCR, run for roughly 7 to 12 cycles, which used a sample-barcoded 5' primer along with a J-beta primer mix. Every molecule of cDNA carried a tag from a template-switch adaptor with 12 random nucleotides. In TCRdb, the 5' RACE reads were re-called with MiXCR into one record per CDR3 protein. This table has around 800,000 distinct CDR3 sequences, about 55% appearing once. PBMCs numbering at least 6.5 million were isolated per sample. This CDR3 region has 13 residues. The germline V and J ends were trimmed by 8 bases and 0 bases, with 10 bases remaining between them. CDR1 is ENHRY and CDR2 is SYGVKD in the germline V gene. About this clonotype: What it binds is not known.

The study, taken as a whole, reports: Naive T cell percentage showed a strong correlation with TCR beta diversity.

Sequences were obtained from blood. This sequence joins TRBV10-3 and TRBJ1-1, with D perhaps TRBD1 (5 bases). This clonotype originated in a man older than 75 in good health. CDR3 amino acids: CAIAGRLNTEAFF. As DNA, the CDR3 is TGTGCCATCGCAGGGAGGTTGAACACTGAAGCTTTCTTT.